This TCR beta chain was recovered during a study of Ad26.COV2.S vaccination and SARS-CoV-2 variants. Study-wide context: The study gave Ad26.COV2.S intramuscularly, once or twice 56 days apart.

With respect to this clone: Its antigen remains unidentified.

Study-level results: Reportedly, after vaccination the spike-specific CD8+ and CD4+ T cell responses displayed substantial breadth.

This sample's treatment: around 19 received Ad26.COV2.S at low or high dose, single or two shots; 5 received placebo; per-sample allocation not given. All samples were drawn on day 63, counting from the first vaccine or placebo injection. Expressing Wuhan-strain SARS-CoV-2 spike, an Ad26 vector served as the vaccine. Trimming removed 2 bases at V and 7 bases at J, with 6 bases between. There are 13 residues in the CDR3. The germline V gene encodes CDR1 MRHNA and CDR2 SNTAGT. Sequenced by immunoSEQ multiplex PCR; TCRdb stores in-frame clones only, minus some. Of hundreds of thousands of clones listed, 87% are singletons.

The V and J genes are TRBV6-4 and TRBJ1-6; possibly TRBD1 for D (5 bases). Specimen: peripheral blood, collected in a trial of Ad26.COV2.S vaccine versus placebo. This receptor was identified in a person aged 18-65 years who received the Ad26.COV2.S COVID-19 vaccine or a placebo. Written as DNA, the CDR3 is TGTGCCAGCAGTGACCAGGGAAATTCACCCCTCCACTTT. This encodes CASSDQGNSPLHF.